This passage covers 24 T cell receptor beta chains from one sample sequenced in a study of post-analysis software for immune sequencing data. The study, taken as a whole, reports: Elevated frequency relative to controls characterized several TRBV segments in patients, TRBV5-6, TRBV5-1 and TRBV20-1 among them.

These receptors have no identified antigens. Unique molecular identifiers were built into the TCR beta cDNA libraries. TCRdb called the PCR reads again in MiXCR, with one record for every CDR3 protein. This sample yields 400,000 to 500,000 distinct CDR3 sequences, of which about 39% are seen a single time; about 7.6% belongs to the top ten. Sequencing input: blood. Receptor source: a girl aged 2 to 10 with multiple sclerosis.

CDR3 DNA sequence: TGTGCCATCAGCGAACGGGGGGATCAGCCCCAGCATTTT. As protein: CAISERGDQPQHF. The chain employs TRBV10-3 and TRBJ1-5; TRBD1 might be the D (5 bases). Germline assignment: CDR1 ENHRY and CDR2 SYGVKD. The CDR3 runs to 13 residues. V shed 6 bases and J shed 5 bases, with 11 bases lying between them.

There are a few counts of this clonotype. CDR3 sequence: CASSQGYRATDTQYF. In DNA form, the CDR3 reads TGTGCCAGCAGCCAAGGATACCGGGCCACAGATACGCAGTATTTT. The rearrangement uses TRBV3-1 and TRBJ2-3, with unresolved D. Deletions cut 1 base from V and 2 bases from J, with 10 bases between. Per germline, CDR1 LGHDT and CDR2 YNNKEL (reference sequence). The CDR3 contains 15 residues.

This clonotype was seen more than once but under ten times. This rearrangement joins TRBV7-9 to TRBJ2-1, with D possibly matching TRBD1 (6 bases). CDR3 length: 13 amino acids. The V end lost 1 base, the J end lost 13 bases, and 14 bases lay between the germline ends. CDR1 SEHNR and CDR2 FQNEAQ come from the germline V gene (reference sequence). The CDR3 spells CASSLGWQGIQFF. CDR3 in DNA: TGTGCCAGCAGCTTAGGGTGGCAGGGGATACAGTTCTTC.

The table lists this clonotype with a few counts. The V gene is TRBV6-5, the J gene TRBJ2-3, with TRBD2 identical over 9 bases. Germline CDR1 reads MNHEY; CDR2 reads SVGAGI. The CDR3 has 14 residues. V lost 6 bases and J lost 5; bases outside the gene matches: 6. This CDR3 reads CASRRLAVRDTQYF. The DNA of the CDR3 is TGTGCCAGCAGACGACTAGCGGTGAGAGATACGCAGTATTTT.

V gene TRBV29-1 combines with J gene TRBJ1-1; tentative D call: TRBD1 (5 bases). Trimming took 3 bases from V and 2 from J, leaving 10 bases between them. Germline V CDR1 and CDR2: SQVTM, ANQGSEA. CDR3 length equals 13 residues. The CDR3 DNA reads TGCAGCGTTGAGATTCAGGGAAACACTGAAGCTTTCTTT. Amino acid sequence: CSVEIQGNTEAFF.

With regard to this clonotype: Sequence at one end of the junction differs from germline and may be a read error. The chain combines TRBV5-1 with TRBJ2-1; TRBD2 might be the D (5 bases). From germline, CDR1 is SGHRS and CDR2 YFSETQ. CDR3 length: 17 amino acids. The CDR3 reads CASSPIPGLAPTNVQFF. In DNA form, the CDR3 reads TGCGCCAGCAGCCCCATTCCGGGTCTAGCTCCCACCAATGTGCAGTTCTTC.

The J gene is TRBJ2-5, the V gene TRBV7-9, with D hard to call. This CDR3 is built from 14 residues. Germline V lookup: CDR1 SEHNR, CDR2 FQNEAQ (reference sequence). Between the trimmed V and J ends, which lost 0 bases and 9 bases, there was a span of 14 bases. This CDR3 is CASSLAGDLGPQYF. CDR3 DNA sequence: TGTGCCAGCAGCTTAGCAGGAGATCTTGGGCCCCAGTACTTC.

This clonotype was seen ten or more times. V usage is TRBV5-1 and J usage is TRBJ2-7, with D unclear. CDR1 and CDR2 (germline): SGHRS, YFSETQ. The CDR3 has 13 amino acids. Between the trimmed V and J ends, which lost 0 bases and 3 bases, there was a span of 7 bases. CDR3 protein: CASSLVGSYEQYF. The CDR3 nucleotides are TGCGCCAGCAGCTTGGTCGGCAGCTACGAGCAGTACTTC. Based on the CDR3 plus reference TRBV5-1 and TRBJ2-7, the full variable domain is KAGVTQTPRYLIKTRGQQVTLSCSPISGHRSVSWYQQTPGQGLQFLFEYFSETQRNKGNFPGRFSGRQFSNSRSEMNVSTLELGDSALYLCASSLVGSYEQYFGPGTRLTVT.

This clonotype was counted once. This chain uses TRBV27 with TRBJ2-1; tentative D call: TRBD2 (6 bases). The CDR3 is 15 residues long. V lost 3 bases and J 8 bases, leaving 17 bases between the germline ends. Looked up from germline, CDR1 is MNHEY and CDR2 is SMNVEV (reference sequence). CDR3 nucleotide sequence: TGTGCCAGCAGTTTGGTCCAAGGAGGGTCCGATGAGCAGTTCTTC. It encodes CASSLVQGGSDEQFF.

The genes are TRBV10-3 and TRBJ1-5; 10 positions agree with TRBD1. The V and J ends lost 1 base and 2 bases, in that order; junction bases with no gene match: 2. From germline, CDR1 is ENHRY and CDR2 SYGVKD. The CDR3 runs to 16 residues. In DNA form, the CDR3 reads TGTGCCATCAGTGAGTGGGGGACAGGGGGCAATCAGCCCCAGCATTTT. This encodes CAISEWGTGGNQPQHF.

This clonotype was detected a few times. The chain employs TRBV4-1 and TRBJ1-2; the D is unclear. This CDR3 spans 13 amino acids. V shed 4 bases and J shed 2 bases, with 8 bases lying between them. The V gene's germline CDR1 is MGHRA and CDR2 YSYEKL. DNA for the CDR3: TGCGCCAGCAGCCCCGTAGGAAACTATGGCTACACCTTC. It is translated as CASSPVGNYGYTF.

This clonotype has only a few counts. CDR3 residues: CASSQARNYGYTF. CDR3 sequence (DNA): TGTGCCAGCAGCCAGGCCCGTAACTATGGCTACACCTTC. The gene calls are TRBV7-2 and TRBJ1-2; D gene unclear. The CDR3 extends over 13 amino acids. Per the germline V gene, CDR1 is SGHTA and CDR2 is FQGNSA. Trimming left V 5 bases short and J 1 base short, with 8 bases between.

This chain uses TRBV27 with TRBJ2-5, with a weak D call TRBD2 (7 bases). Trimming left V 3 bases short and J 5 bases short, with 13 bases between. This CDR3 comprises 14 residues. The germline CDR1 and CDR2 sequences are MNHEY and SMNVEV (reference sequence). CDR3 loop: CASSLRGGSETQYF. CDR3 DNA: TGTGCCAGCAGTTTGAGGGGGGGCAGCGAGACCCAGTACTTC.

The CDR3 DNA reads as TGTGCCAGCAGCTTAGCGCGGACATCTCAAGAGACCCAGTACTTC. It yields the protein CASSLARTSQETQYF. J is TRBJ2-5 and V is TRBV7-6; tentatively, D is TRBD1 (5 bases). This CDR3 is built from 15 residues. V dropped 0 bases and J dropped 2 bases, with 10 bases sitting between them. Looked up from germline, CDR1 is SGHVS and CDR2 is FNYEAQ.

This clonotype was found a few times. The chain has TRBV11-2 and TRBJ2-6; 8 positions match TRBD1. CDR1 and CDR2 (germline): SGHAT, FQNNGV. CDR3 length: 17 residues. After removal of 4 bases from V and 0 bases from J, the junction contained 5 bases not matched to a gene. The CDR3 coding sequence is TGTGCCAGCAGCTCCGGGACAGGACGCTCTGGGGCCAACGTCCTGACTTTC. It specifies CASSSGTGRSGANVLTF.

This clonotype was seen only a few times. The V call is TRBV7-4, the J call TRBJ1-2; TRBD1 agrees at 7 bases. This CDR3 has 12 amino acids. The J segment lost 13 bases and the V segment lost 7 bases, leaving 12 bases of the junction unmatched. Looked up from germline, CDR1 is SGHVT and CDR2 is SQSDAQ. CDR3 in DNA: TGTGCCAGCACCTTCCACAGGGGCGATGGCACCTTC. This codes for CASTFHRGDGTF.

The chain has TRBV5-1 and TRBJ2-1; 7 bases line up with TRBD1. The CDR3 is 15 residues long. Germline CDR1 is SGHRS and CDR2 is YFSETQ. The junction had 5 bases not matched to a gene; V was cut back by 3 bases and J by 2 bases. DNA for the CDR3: TGCGCCAGCAGCTCCCGGACAGGCACCTACAATGAGCAGTTCTTC. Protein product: CASSSRTGTYNEQFF. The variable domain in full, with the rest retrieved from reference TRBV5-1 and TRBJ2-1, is KAGVTQTPRYLIKTRGQQVTLSCSPISGHRSVSWYQQTPGQGLQFLFEYFSETQRNKGNFPGRFSGRQFSNSRSEMNVSTLELGDSALYLCASSSRTGTYNEQFFGPGTRLTVL.

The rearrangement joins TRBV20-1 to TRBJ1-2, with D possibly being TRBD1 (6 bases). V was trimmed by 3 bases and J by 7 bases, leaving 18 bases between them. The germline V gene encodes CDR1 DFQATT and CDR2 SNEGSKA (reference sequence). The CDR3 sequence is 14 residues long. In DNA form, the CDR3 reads TGCAGTGCTAGCGGCGGGCCAGGGGTACGTGGCTACACCTTC. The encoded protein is CSASGGPGVRGYTF.

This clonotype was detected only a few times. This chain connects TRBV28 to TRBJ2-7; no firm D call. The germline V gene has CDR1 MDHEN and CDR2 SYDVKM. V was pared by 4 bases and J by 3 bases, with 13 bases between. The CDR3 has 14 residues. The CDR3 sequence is CASSSPRWGYEQYF. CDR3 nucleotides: TGTGCCAGCAGTTCCCCTCGGTGGGGCTACGAGCAGTACTTC.

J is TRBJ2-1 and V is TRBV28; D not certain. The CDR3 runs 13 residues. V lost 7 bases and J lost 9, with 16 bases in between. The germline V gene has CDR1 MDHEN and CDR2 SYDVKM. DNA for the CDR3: TGTGCCAGCAACACACCCCTCCTCCTTGAGCAGTTCTTC. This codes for CASNTPLLLEQFF.

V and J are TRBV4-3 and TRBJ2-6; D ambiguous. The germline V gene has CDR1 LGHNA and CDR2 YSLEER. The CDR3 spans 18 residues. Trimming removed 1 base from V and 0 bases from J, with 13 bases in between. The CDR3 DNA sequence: TGCGCCAGCAGCCAAGCGAAACAATTCCTCTCTGGGGCCAACGTCCTGACTTTC. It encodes CASSQAKQFLSGANVLTF.

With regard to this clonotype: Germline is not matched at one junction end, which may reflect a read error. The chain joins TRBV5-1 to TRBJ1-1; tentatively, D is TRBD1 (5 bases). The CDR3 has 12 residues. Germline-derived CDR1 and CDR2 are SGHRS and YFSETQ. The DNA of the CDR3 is TGCGTCAGCAGCTGTCTGGGGCATGAAGCTTTCTTT. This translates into CVSSCLGHEAFF.

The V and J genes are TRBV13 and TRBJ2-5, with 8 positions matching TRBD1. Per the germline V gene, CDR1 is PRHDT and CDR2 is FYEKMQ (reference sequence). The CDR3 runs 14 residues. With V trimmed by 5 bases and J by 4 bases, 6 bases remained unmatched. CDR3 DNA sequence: TGTGCCAGCAGCGCACAGGGGGAAGTAGAGACCCAGTACTTC. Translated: CASSAQGEVETQYF.

CDR3 DNA: TGTGCCAGCAGTTTCCGGCGCCAAAGCTCCTACAATGAGCAGTTCTTC. Translating it yields CASSFRRQSSYNEQFF. The chain combines TRBV28 with TRBJ2-1; D not resolved. V was clipped by 3 bases and J by 0 bases, with 12 bases between them. The CDR3 has 16 amino acids. The V gene's germline CDR1 is MDHEN and CDR2 SYDVKM.